Below, 15 T cell receptor beta chains from the same sample are listed, as sequenced in a study of HIV-infected patients and healthy controls. Whole blood was used without fractionation, so all unsorted peripheral T cells were included. Reverse transcription used 450 to 500 ng RNA and constant-region primers for alpha and beta. Alpha and beta chain libraries were made separately by chain-specific third strand synthesis with multiplexing indices. One entry per CDR3 protein, called by TCRdb with MiXCR from the 5' RACE reads. The table has some 10,000 distinct CDR3 sequences, 6.5% to 10% seen once. The sequenced material came from blood. The receptor source for this set is an adult in good health.

This clonotype appeared a few times. The chain links TRBV7-9 to TRBJ1-4, with a tentative D call TRBD1 (5 bases). The CDR3 runs 13 residues. V was clipped by 8 bases and J by 5 bases, with 12 bases between them. The germline gives CDR1 SEHNR, CDR2 FQNEAQ (reference sequence). The CDR3 bases are TGTGCCAGCCGATACAGGTTGAATGAAAAACTGTTTTTT. Translated: CASRYRLNEKLFF.

This clonotype was counted at least ten times. The V gene is TRBV4-1, the J gene TRBJ1-2, with D possibly TRBD1 on 5 matching bases. V was trimmed by 0 bases and J by 4 bases, leaving 12 bases between them. CDR3 length: 15 residues. In germline, CDR1 is MGHRA, CDR2 YSYEKL. CDR3 in amino acids: CASSQDPGRFYGYTF. The CDR3 bases are TGCGCCAGCAGCCAAGATCCGGGGCGATTCTATGGCTACACCTTC.

By frequency in the sample, this clonotype is medium-sized. The rearrangement uses TRBV20-1 and TRBJ1-5, with 7 bases aligning to TRBD1. The V segment lost 3 bases and the J segment 7 bases; nucleotides outside the gene matches: 6. The CDR3 consists of 13 residues. Per the germline V gene, CDR1 is DFQATT and CDR2 is SNEGSKA (reference sequence). DNA for the CDR3: TGCAGTGCTAGGGAAACAGGGGTACAGCCCCAGCATTTT. Translation: CSARETGVQPQHF.

This clonotype came up many times. The chain recombines TRBV27 with TRBJ1-2, with 7 bases aligning to TRBD1. The CDR3 runs 13 residues. The germline gives CDR1 MNHEY, CDR2 SMNVEV (reference sequence). The V gene end was trimmed by 6 bases and the J gene end by 3 bases; junction bases not matched to a gene: 4. The CDR3 DNA sequence: TGTGCCAGCAGAGAGGGGGCTTACTATGGCTACACCTTC. Protein: CASREGAYYGYTF.

This clonotype has at least ten counts. The rearrangement uses TRBV6-5 and TRBJ1-1; the D is unclear. The germline V gene encodes CDR1 MNHEY and CDR2 SVGAGI. This CDR3 spans 13 amino acids. V was pared by 0 bases and J by 8 bases, with 10 bases between. CDR3 DNA sequence: TGTGCCAGCAGTTACTCGCATTCCGGCGAAGCTTTCTTT. Protein product: CASSYSHSGEAFF.

Many counts were recorded for this clonotype. V and J are TRBV6-6 and TRBJ1-5; 7 bases match TRBD1. V shed 6 bases and J 0 bases; nucleotides not matched to a gene: 5. There are 15 residues in the CDR3. Germline CDR1 reads MNHNY; CDR2 reads SVGAGI (reference sequence). The CDR3 nucleotides are TGTGCCAGCAGGGGACAGCTCAATAGCAATCAGCCCCAGCATTTT. Translating it yields CASRGQLNSNQPQHF.

In this sample, this clonotype is medium-sized. V gene TRBV6-2 or TRBV6-3 combines with J gene TRBJ2-5; TRBD1 aligns across 8 bases. The CDR3 loop spans 14 amino acids. After removal of 2 bases from V and 5 bases from J, the junction contained 4 bases not matched to a gene. Germline V gene sequence: CDR1 MNHEY, CDR2 SVGEGT. Written as DNA, the CDR3 is TGTGCCAGCAGTTACGGACAGGGAGTCGAGACCCAGTACTTC. Translated, it gives CASSYGQGVETQYF.

This clonotype was recorded a few times. V gene TRBV6-1 combines with J gene TRBJ1-1; TRBD1 might be the D (5 bases). The CDR3 length is 14 residues. Germline V gives CDR1 MNHNS, CDR2 SASEGT. The V gene lost 2 bases and the J gene lost 6 bases, with 13 bases spanning the gap. CDR3 DNA sequence: TGTGCCAGCAGTGAACTGGGGCTCGGCGCTGAAGCTTTCTTT. Translation gives CASSELGLGAEAFF.

This clonotype was detected ten times or more. The chain couples TRBV2 to TRBJ1-1; possible D gene TRBD1, 6 bases. In germline, CDR1 is SNHLY, CDR2 FYNNEI. The V end lost 8 bases, the J end lost 10 bases, and 17 bases lay between the germline ends. The CDR3 is 12 residues long. CDR3 sequence: CASADSIGGAFF. The DNA for the CDR3 is TGTGCCAGCGCGGACAGCATAGGGGGAGCTTTCTTT.

This clonotype showed up many times. V and J are TRBV20-1 and TRBJ1-5; D gene unclear. CDR1 is DFQATT, CDR2 SNEGSKA, per germline (reference sequence). This CDR3 comprises 12 residues. With 2 bases removed from V and 4 bases from J, the gap between germline ends came to 6 bases. Written as DNA, the CDR3 is TGCAGTGCTAGAAGAAATAATCAGCCCCAGCATTTT. Translated: CSARRNNQPQHF.

This clonotype is judged medium-sized. The gene calls are TRBV12-3 or TRBV12-4 and TRBJ2-3; 11 bases agree with TRBD2. J lost 3 bases, V lost 3 bases, and 11 bases had no gene match. This CDR3 is built from 18 residues. CDR3 in amino acids: CASSFTSGGKFQTDTQYF. CDR3 nucleotides: TGTGCCAGCAGTTTTACTAGCGGGGGCAAGTTTCAAACAGATACGCAGTATTTT.

This clonotype was picked up many times. The chain joins TRBV6-4 to TRBJ2-5; the D gene is possibly TRBD2 (5 bases). CDR1 and CDR2 from the germline V gene are MRHNA and SNTAGT. The CDR3 is 14 residues long. Trimming stripped 3 bases from V and 0 bases from J, with 8 bases between. This CDR3 reads CASSETGDQETQYF. In DNA, the CDR3 is TGTGCCAGCAGTGAAACCGGGGACCAAGAGACCCAGTACTTC.

The chain employs TRBV7-6 and TRBJ1-4; a weak D match, TRBD1 (5 bases). Germline values: CDR1 SGHVS, CDR2 FNYEAQ. The CDR3 is made up of 19 amino acids. The V end lost 1 base, the J end lost 12 bases, and 30 bases lay between the germline ends. CDR3 nucleotide sequence: TGTGCCAGCAGCTTAGTTCAGGGAGCCCCCGATAGCTTGTGGAAAGAACTGTTTTTT. Protein: CASSLVQGAPDSLWKELFF.

The chain carries TRBV14 and TRBJ1-2; the D gene is possibly TRBD1 (6 bases). This CDR3 is built from 17 residues. With 0 bases removed from V and 1 base from J, the gap between germline ends came to 15 bases. Germline V gene sequence: CDR1 SGHDN, CDR2 FVKESK. The CDR3 nucleotides read TGTGCCAGCAGCCAAGATCTCGGAACAGGGCGTAACTATGGCTACACCTTC. Translating gives CASSQDLGTGRNYGYTF.

The chain has TRBV4-1 and TRBJ2-5, with 9 bases identical to TRBD2. V shed 0 bases, J shed 2 bases, and the junction held 4 bases outside the gene matches. CDR3 length: 16 amino acids. The germline V gene has CDR1 MGHRA and CDR2 YSYEKL. The CDR3 region is CASSQEGLAGQETQYF. The CDR3 DNA sequence: TGCGCCAGCAGCCAAGAGGGCCTAGCGGGGCAAGAGACCCAGTACTTC.